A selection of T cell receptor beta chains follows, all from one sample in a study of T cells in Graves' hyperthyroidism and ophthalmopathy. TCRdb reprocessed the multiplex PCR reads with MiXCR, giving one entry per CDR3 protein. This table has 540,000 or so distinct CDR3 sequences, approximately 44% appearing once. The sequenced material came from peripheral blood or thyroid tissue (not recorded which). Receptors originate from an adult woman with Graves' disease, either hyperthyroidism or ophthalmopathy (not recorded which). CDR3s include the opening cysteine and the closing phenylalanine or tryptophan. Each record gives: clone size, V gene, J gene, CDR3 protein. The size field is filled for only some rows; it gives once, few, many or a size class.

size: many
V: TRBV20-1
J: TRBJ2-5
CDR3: CSARSRGRGYQETQYF

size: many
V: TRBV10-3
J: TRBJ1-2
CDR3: CAISEEGGYYGYTF

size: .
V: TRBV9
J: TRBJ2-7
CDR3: CASSQVGNKGEQYF

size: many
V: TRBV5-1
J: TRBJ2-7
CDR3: CASSPRLRGGSYEQYF

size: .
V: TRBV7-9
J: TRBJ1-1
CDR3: CASSEKGAVLNTEAFF

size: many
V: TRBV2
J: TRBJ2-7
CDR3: CASSEADIYEQYF

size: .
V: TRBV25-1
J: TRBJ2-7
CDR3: CAQRSGYTYEQYF

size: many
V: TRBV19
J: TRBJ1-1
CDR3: CASSPGQEGSGAFF

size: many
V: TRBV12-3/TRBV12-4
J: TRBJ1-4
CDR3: CASSPPEEKLFF

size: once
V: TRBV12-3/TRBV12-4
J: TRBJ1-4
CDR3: CASSRRPGQGVEKLFF

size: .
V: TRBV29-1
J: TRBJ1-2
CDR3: CSVDGPSNYGYTF

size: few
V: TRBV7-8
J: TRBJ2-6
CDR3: CASRVSSNSGANVLTF

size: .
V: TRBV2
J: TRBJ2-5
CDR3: CASVNPTEETQYF

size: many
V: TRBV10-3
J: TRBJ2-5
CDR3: CAIRDPTGGEETQYF

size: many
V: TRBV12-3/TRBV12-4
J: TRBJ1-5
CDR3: CASRGAGSNQPQHF

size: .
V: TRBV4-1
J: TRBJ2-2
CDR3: CASSQDRSRTGELFF

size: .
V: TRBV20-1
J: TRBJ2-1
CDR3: CSAIETVSNEQFF

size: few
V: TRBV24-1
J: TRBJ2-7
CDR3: CATRTTGFYEQYF

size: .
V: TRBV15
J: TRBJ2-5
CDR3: CAISRDLQGGETQYF

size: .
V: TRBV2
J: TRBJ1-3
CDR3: CASSESGGPRSGNTIYF

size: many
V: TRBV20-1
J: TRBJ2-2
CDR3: CSARKGGFGGELFF

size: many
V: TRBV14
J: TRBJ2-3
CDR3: CASSPTGVGDTQYF

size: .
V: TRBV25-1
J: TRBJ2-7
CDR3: CASSRPGTGVYEQYF

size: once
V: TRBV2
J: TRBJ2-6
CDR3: CASRRDRGDSGANVLTF

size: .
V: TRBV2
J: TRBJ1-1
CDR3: CASSEEGGNTEAFF

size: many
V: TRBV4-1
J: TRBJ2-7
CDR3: CASSGLPKTTYEQYF

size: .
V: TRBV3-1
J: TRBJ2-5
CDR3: CASSHPGDQETQYF

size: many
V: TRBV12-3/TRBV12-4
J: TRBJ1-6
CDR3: CASIATGRNSPLHF

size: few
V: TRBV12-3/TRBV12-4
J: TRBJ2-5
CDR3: CASSLEERETQYF

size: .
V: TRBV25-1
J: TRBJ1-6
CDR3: CASSEYGKGSPLHF

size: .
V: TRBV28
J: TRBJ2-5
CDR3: CASSSPWGREETQYF

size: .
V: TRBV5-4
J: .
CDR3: CASSLGGSRQETQYF

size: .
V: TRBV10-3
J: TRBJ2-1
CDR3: CAISGTADERNEQFF

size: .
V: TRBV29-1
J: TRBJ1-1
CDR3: CSSRGTEAFF

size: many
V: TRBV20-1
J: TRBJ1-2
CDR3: CSVGINGYTF

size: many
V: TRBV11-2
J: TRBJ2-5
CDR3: CASSLDGNSQETQYF

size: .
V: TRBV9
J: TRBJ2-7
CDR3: CASSVGRDSSYEQYF

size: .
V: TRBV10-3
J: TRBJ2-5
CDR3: CAISAGRGVETQYF

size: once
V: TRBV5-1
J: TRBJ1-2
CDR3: CASSVAHTF

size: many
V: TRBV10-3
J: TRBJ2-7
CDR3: CAISELGEQYF

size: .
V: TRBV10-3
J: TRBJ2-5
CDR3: CARGGAGSRETQYF

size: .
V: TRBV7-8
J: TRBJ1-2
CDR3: CASSLGPGADYGYTF

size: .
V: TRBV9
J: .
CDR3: CASSVDIGGGEQFF

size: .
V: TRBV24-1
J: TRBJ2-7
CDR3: CASSLRGLVLSYEQYF

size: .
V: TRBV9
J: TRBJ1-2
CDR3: CASSASGREYGYTF

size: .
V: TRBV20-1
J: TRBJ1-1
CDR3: CSARRPTGTEAFF

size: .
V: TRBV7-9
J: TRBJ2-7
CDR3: CASSLVANYEQYF

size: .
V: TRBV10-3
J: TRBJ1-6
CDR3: CAISESGDRGVSPLHF